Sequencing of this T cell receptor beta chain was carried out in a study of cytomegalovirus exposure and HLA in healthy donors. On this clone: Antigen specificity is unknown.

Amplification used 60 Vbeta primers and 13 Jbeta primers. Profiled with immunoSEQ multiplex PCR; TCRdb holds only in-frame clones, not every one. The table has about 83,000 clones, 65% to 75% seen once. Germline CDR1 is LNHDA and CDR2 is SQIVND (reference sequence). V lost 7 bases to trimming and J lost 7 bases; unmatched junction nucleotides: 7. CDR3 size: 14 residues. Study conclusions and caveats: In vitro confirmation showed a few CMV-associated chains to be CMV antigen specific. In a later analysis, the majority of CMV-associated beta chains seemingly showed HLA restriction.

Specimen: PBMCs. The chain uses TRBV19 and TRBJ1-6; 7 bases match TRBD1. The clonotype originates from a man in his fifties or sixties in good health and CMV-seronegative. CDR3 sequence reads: CASNQGTENSPLHF. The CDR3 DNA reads TGTGCCAGTAATCAGGGGACAGAGAATTCACCCCTCCACTTT.